Listed below are T cell receptor beta chains from one sample, sequenced in a study of T-cell memory formation after mild COVID-19. One entry per CDR3 protein results from TCRdb running MiXCR on the 5' RACE reads. The sample lists under 600,000 distinct CDR3 sequences; less than 25% were seen once. The sample comprised PBMCs or a T cell subset sorted from them (not recorded which). Receptors originate from an adult woman who had mild COVID-19 (a few samples of this study predate the infection). Cell type and time point are not known. The CDR3 runs from the conserved cysteine through the conserved F or W. The size entry is marked missing in some rows and otherwise reads once, few, many or a size class.

v_call	clone_size	j_call	cdr3_aa
TRBV11-3	few	TRBJ2-6	CASAEPGGSGANVLTF
TRBV24-1	few	TRBJ1-2	CATSDDTMGYTF
TRBV7-2	-	TRBJ2-3	CASSSRQGAWSTDTQYF
TRBV4-2	-	TRBJ2-2	CASSQDGQGNANTGELFF
TRBV6-6	few	TRBJ2-7	CASSYSNIGTAYEQYF
TRBV3-1	-	TRBJ2-5	CASSPPGTSGGIQETQYF
TRBV5-1	many	TRBJ1-1	CASSIRTGMNTEAFF
TRBV29-1	-	TRBJ2-6	CSVGGTSGANVLTF
TRBV20-1	-	TRBJ1-1	CSARETGGGGTEAFF
TRBV30	few	TRBJ2-2	CAFSSGGSTGELFF
TRBV5-1	few	TRBJ2-2	CASSLDRVGTGELFF
TRBV7-6	-	TRBJ2-1	CASSRDGKYNEQFF